The following is a T cell receptor beta chain sequence with its context. Antigen unknown. Template material for amplifying TCR beta CDR3 regions consisted of RNA transcripts. The HTBI primer set drove a first-round RT-PCR of the TCR CDR3. MiXCR, run by TCRdb on the multiplex PCR reads, gives a single entry per CDR3 protein. Among nearly 750,000 distinct CDR3 sequences listed, roughly a third were seen once. This specimen belongs to a study of T cells in Graves' hyperthyroidism and ophthalmopathy. On the study more broadly: Initial diagnosis, before any treatment, was when peripheral blood was collected.

The length of the CDR3 is 16 residues. The V and J ends lost 2 bases and 2 bases, in that order; junction bases with no gene match: 6. Germline V gene sequence: CDR1 SNHLY, CDR2 FYNNEI. General observations from the study: Stable hyperthyroidism was separated from ophthalmopathy by a model based on 13 V-J features. Onset of ophthalmopathy came a median 6.5 months after the model predicted it. Expanded thyroid clonotypes (above 0.001) were mostly also found in blood.

The genes are TRBV2 and TRBJ2-3, with 8 bases identical to TRBD2. The sequence was collected from a woman aged 40 to 49 with Graves' hyperthyroidism. The sample taken for sequencing was blood. CDR3 sequence reads: CASSEPGGGATDTQYF. The CDR3 nucleotides read TGTGCCAGCAGTGAACCGGGGGGGGGGGCCACAGATACGCAGTATTTT.